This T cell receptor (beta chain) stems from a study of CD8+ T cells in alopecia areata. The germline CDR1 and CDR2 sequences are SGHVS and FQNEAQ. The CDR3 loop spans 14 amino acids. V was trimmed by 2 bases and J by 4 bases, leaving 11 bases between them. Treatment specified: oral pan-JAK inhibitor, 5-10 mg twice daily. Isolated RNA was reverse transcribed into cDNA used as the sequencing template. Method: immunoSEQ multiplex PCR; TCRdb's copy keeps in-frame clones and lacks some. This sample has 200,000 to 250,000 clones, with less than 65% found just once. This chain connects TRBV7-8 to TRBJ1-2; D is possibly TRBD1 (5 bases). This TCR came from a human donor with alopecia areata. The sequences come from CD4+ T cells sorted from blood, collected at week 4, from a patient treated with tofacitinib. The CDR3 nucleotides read TGTGCCAGCAGCTTAAGTGAGCAGGGCTATGGCTACACCTTC. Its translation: CASSLSEQGYGYTF.